One and the same sample provided the 17 T cell receptor beta chains below, sequenced in a study of neoadjuvant anti-PD-1 for oral cavity cancer (dated by TCRdb to the early 2020s). Libraries came from the immunoSEQ multiplex PCR assay. TCRdb's version of the immuneACCESS table is confined to in-frame rearrangements and falls short of the full clone set. An unresolved V gene accounts for under half of the shortfall where checked; the remainder is of unknown origin. The table for this sample lists approximately 74,000 clones; roughly four fifths of them were counted only once. 2.5% to 3.5% of the sample comes from the top ten. Sample time point, as interpreted from the label and publication: before neoadjuvant nivolumab. This specimen consisted of PBMCs, obtained before nivolumab (anti-PD-1) treatment. These receptors came from a person aged 40 to 85 with oral cavity squamous cell carcinoma.

The chain uses TRBV11-2 and TRBJ2-2; D gene ambiguous. The V end lost 5 bases, the J end lost 0 bases, and 16 bases lay between the germline ends. Germline V gene data show CDR1 as SGHAT and CDR2 as FQNNGV. The CDR3 covers 17 residues. CDR3 sequence reads: CASSPPLGLTNTGELFF. CDR3 coding DNA: TGTGCCAGCAGCCCACCCTTAGGGCTGACGAACACCGGGGAGCTGTTTTTT.

The chain couples TRBV6-5 to TRBJ2-5, with a tentative D call TRBD2 (6 bases). The V end was cut by 0 bases, the J end by 2 bases, with 10 bases between. The length of the CDR3 is 15 residues. The germline V gene encodes CDR1 MNHEY and CDR2 SVGAGI. In nucleotides, the CDR3 is TGTGCCAGCAGTTACTCTTCTAGCGAGCAAGAGACCCAGTACTTC. Its translation: CASSYSSSEQETQYF.

The V and J genes are TRBV9 and TRBJ2-7; D is undetermined. The germline gives CDR1 SGDLS, CDR2 YYNGEE. V lost 3 bases to trimming and J lost 1 base, with 5 bases between them. This CDR3 spans 12 amino acids. CDR3 loop: CASSDGSYEQYF. Written as DNA, the CDR3 is TGTGCCAGCAGCGACGGGTCCTACGAGCAGTACTTC. Full variable domain (outside the CDR3, taken from reference TRBV9 and TRBJ2-7): DSGVTQTPKHLITATGQRVTLRCSPRSGDLSVYWYQQSLDQGLQFLIQYYNGEERAKGNILERFSAQQFPDLHSELNLSSLELGDSALYFCASSDGSYEQYFGPGTRLTVT.

The chain joins TRBV1 to TRBJ1-1. TRBV1 is a listed pseudogene. The CDR3 extends over 13 amino acids. This CDR3 is CTSSQERFRVAFF. The CDR3 nucleotides are TGCACCAGCAGCCAAGAGCGGTTTAGGGTAGCTTTCTTT.

This sequence joins TRBV14 and TRBJ2-7; 8 bases map to TRBD1. J gave up 5 bases and V 4 bases, and 13 bases lay outside the gene matches. Per germline, CDR1 SGHDN and CDR2 FVKESK. This CDR3 comprises 16 residues. The chain's CDR3 is CASSRLGTGMFHEQYF. CDR3 DNA sequence: TGTGCCAGCAGCCGTCTAGGGACAGGAATGTTCCACGAGCAGTACTTC.

This clone occurred a few times. The chain is built from TRBV30 and TRBJ2-7, with 7 bases aligning to TRBD1. J lost 12 bases, V lost 4 bases, and 21 bases had no gene match. The CDR3 sequence is 15 residues long. Germline V CDR1 and CDR2: GTSNPN, SVGIG (reference sequence). DNA for the CDR3: TGTGCCTGGATCCGAAACCCAGCCACCGGGACAGAGTGGTACTTC. Residues: CAWIRNPATGTEWYF.

The V and J genes are TRBV19 and TRBJ1-3; D perhaps matches TRBD1 (6 bases). The CDR3 has 15 amino acids. Germline V gene lookup returns CDR1 LNHDA and CDR2 SQIVND (reference sequence). Between the trimmed V and J ends, which lost 5 bases and 0 bases, there was a span of 11 bases. Written as DNA, the CDR3 is TGTGCCAGTAGTCAACAGGGAACCTCTGGAAACACCATATATTTT. Protein: CASSQQGTSGNTIYF.

The rearrangement links TRBV28 to TRBJ2-3, with TRBD2 matching 7 bases. V lost 11 bases to trimming and J lost 0 bases; unmatched junction nucleotides: 8. There are 14 residues in the CDR3. The germline V gene has CDR1 MDHEN and CDR2 SYDVKM. The CDR3 DNA follows: TGTGCCTGGGGGGGGACCGCTAGCACAGATACGCAGTATTTT. Amino acids: CAWGGTASTDTQYF. The whole variable domain, remainder taken from reference TRBV28 and TRBJ2-3, is DVKVTQSSRYLVKRTGEKVFLECVQDMDHENMFWYRQDPGLGLRLIYFSYDVKMKEKGDIPEGYSVSREKKERFSLILESASTNQTSMYLCAWGGTASTDTQYFGPGTRLTVL.

J is TRBJ2-7 and V is TRBV25-1; D assignment may be TRBD1 or TRBD2 (7 bases each). Trimming took 1 base from V and 5 from J, leaving 15 bases between them. The CDR3 consists of 15 residues. Germline V gene sequence: CDR1 MGHDK, CDR2 SYGVNS. The CDR3 here is CASSELWDSGNEQYF. CDR3 bases: TGTGCCAGCAGTGAATTATGGGACAGCGGGAACGAGCAGTACTTC.

The rearrangement links TRBV6-5 to TRBJ2-3; no definite D call. Germline-derived CDR1 and CDR2 are MNHEY and SVGAGI. Trimming cost V 4 bases and J 3 bases, with 8 bases left between them. This CDR3 region has 13 residues. The CDR3: CASSSPGTDTQYF. DNA for the CDR3: TGTGCCAGCAGTTCCCCCGGGACAGATACGCAGTATTTT.

The chain combines TRBV6-1 with TRBJ2-3; D is undetermined. The CDR3 totals 15 residues. With 3 bases removed from V and 0 bases from J, the gap between germline ends came to 10 bases. Germline CDR1 reads MNHNS; CDR2 reads SASEGT. DNA for the CDR3: TGTGCCAGCAGTGACAGTACTACTAGCACAGATACGCAGTATTTT. Translation gives CASSDSTTSTDTQYF.

The chain combines TRBV10-1 with TRBJ2-3; 7 bases fit TRBD2. Germline V gene lookup returns CDR1 WNHNN and CDR2 SYGVQD (reference sequence). Trimming at V came to 2 bases and at J to 0 bases, leaving 2 bases not matched to a gene. There are 15 residues in the CDR3. The CDR3 DNA follows: TGCGCCAGCAGTGAGCAGCGGGGAAGCACAGATACGCAGTATTTT. Encoded protein: CASSEQRGSTDTQYF.

This chain uses TRBV4-2 with TRBJ2-1, with 9 bases matching TRBD1. V trimming: 5 bases; J trimming: 6 bases; junction bases outside the gene matches: 11. CDR1 is LGHNA, CDR2 YNFKEQ, per germline. The CDR3 length is 16 residues. The CDR3 here is CASSTRTGVILNEQFF. The CDR3 nucleotides are TGTGCCAGCAGCACCCGGACAGGGGTGATCCTCAATGAGCAGTTCTTC.

This chain uses TRBV29-1 with TRBJ2-7; TRBD1 matches at 7 bases. The germline CDR1 and CDR2 sequences are SQVTM and ANQGSEA. The V segment lost 2 bases and the J segment 2 bases; nucleotides outside the gene matches: 0. CDR3 length: 12 amino acids. CDR3 bases: TGCAGCGTTGAACAGGGGGCCTACGAGCAGTACTTC. Protein sequence: CSVEQGAYEQYF.

This chain uses TRBV11-2 with TRBJ2-2; TRBD2 matches 8 bases. V lost 5 bases, J lost 15 bases, and 5 bases stayed unmatched. The CDR3 has 11 residues. CDR1 and CDR2 (germline): SGHAT, FQNNGV. Here the CDR3 DNA reads TGTGCCAGCAGCCCCGGGGGGGGGATGTTTTTT. It codes for CASSPGGGMFF.

This rearrangement joins TRBV5-6 to TRBJ2-7, with 8 bases lining up with TRBD1. CDR1 is SGHDT, CDR2 YYEEEE, per germline. The CDR3 is 14 amino acids. V was pared by 4 bases and J by 1 base, with 4 bases of the junction left unmatched. CDR3 loop: CASSVGQGSYEQYF. The CDR3 DNA reads TGTGCCAGCAGCGTAGGACAGGGATCCTACGAGCAGTACTTC.

The chain joins TRBV9 to TRBJ2-5, with 12 bases aligning to TRBD1. This CDR3 spans 15 amino acids. The germline gives CDR1 SGDLS, CDR2 YYNGEE. V was clipped by 2 bases and J by 4 bases; unmatched bases: 3. CDR3 sequence (DNA): TGTGCCAGCAGCGTTAGGGACAGGGGGCCAGAGACCCAGTACTTC. This sequence encodes CASSVRDRGPETQYF.